A selection of T cell receptor beta chains follows, all from one sample in a study of blood T cell repertoires in COVID-19. Sequencing was performed with immunoSEQ multiplex PCR; in TCRdb, only in-frame clones are kept and a portion is missing. The sample has approximately 52,000 clones, about 85% seen once. Input material: peripheral blood. The source is a human donor in a cohort sampled during active COVID-19. Each CDR3 is given with its conserved first and last residue. A D gene is named only where the DNA matches it firmly. Size tells how often a clone was seen (once, few, many) or the class of an expanded clone, and some rows leave it out.

j_call | v_call | d_call | clone_size | cdr3_aa | cdr3_nt
TRBJ2-7 | TRBV28 | . | . | CASRLGTSYEQYF | TGTGCCAGCAGACTCGGGACTTCTTACGAGCAGTACTTC
TRBJ2-5 | TRBV5-1 | TRBD2 | . | CASSPLNLAGLETQYF | TGCGCCAGCAGCCCCCTAAACCTAGCGGGACTAGAGACCCAGTACTTC
TRBJ2-2 | TRBV3-1/TRBV3-2 | TRBD2 | . | CASSQDRGSGRAGELFF | TGTGCCAGCAGCCAAGATAGGGGTAGCGGGAGGGCCGGGGAGCTGTTTTTT
TRBJ1-6 | TRBV3-1/TRBV3-2 | . | . | CASSQGRTLHF | TGTGCCAGCAGCCAGGGGAGGACCCTCCACTTT
TRBJ1-5 | TRBV28 | TRBD1 | . | CASSRGTGTGNQPQHF | TGTGCCAGCAGCCGGGGGACAGGAACCGGCAATCAGCCCCAGCATTTT
TRBJ2-1 | TRBV10-3 | . | few | CAISEVGGARANEQFF | TGTGCCATCAGTGAGGTAGGGGGGGCTCGGGCCAATGAGCAGTTCTTC
TRBJ1-4 | TRBV11-2 | TRBD1 | . | CASSFSPGQGPNEKLFF | TGTGCCAGCAGCTTCTCCCCGGGACAGGGGCCCAATGAAAAACTGTTTTTT
TRBJ2-7 | TRBV19 | . | . | CASSMRAAGYEQYF | TGTGCCAGTAGTATGAGAGCGGCGGGCTACGAGCAGTACTTC
TRBJ2-5 | TRBV2 | TRBD1 | . | CASSGTGGSWETQYF | TGTGCCAGCAGCGGGACAGGGGGCTCGTGGGAGACCCAGTACTTC
TRBJ1-6 | TRBV2 | . | . | CASSTGQNNNSPLHF | TGTGCCAGCAGTACTGGACAGAACAATAATTCACCCCTCCACTTT
TRBJ1-6 | TRBV27 | . | . | CASSPRGAGVAYNSPLHF | TGTGCCAGCAGTCCTCGGGGGGCGGGGGTGGCCTATAATTCACCCCTCCACTTT
TRBJ2-2 | TRBV3-1/TRBV3-2 | TRBD2 | . | CASSPPSGRAPGELFF | TGTGCCAGCAGCCCCCCTAGCGGGAGGGCCCCCGGGGAGCTGTTTTTT
TRBJ2-7 | TRBV5-4 | . | . | CASSLDQSSSYEQYF | TGTGCCAGCAGCTTGGATCAGTCAAGCTCCTACGAGCAGTACTTC
TRBJ2-1 | TRBV30 | . | . | CAWRGVAAQVFF | TGTGCCTGGCGCGGGGTAGCCGCTCAAGTGTTCTTC
TRBJ2-5 | TRBV6-2/TRBV6-3 | . | once | CASSDQRVQETQYF | TGTGCCAGCAGTGATCAGCGGGTCCAAGAGACCCAGTACTTC
TRBJ1-5 | TRBV5-5 | TRBD1 | . | CASSQSPDRASPQHF | TGTGCCAGCAGTCAATCACCGGACAGGGCGTCCCCCCAGCATTTT
TRBJ2-1 | TRBV6-2/TRBV6-3 | TRBD2 | . | CASSYLSGRPYNEQFF | TGTGCCAGCAGTTACCTTAGCGGGAGACCCTACAATGAGCAGTTCTTC
TRBJ2-2 | TRBV29-1 | . | . | CSVALGGVTGELFF | TGCAGCGTTGCCCTCGGAGGGGTCACCGGGGAGCTGTTTTTT
TRBJ2-7 | TRBV11-2 | . | . | CASSFFGRGGSYEQYF | TGTGCCAGCAGCTTTTTTGGGAGAGGGGGCTCCTACGAGCAGTACTTC
TRBJ2-3 | TRBV2 | TRBD2 | . | CASTWGGRAPTDTQYF | TGTGCCAGCACTTGGGGCGGGAGGGCCCCCACAGATACGCAGTATTTT
TRBJ2-1 | TRBV9 | TRBD1 | . | CASSERDRSSYNEQFF | TGTGCCAGCAGCGAAAGGGACAGATCATCCTACAATGAGCAGTTCTTC
TRBJ2-7 | TRBV30 | TRBD2 | . | CAWAGTSGRGFSYEQYF | TGTGCCTGGGCCGGGACTAGCGGGAGGGGGTTCTCCTACGAGCAGTACTTC
TRBJ2-1 | TRBV7-6 | TRBD1 | . | CASSSPGQDLDEQFF | TGTGCCAGCAGCTCTCCGGGACAGGACTTGGATGAGCAGTTCTTC
TRBJ2-1 | TRBV27 | TRBD2 | . | CASSFGGGSYNEQFF | TGTGCCAGCAGTTTTGGGGGGGGCTCCTACAATGAGCAGTTCTTC
TRBJ1-2 | TRBV18 | TRBD1 | few | CASSPGTGGPGDGYTF | TGTGCCAGCTCACCTGGGACAGGCGGACCAGGAGATGGCTACACCTTC
TRBJ2-7 | TRBV5-5 | TRBD2 | . | CASSFQASGSLYEQYF | TGTGCCAGCAGCTTTCAGGCTAGCGGGAGTCTATACGAGCAGTACTTC
TRBJ2-3 | TRBV19 | . | . | CATRGPSADTQYF | TGTGCCACCAGGGGCCCCTCGGCGGATACGCAGTATTTT
TRBJ2-2 | TRBV7-2 | TRBD2 | . | CASSFYGLAGATGELFF | TGTGCCAGCAGTTTTTACGGACTAGCGGGAGCCACCGGGGAGCTGTTTTTT
TRBJ2-7 | TRBV19 | . | . | CASSITEEGSQYF | TGTGCCAGTAGTATAACGGAGGAGGGATCTCAGTACTTC
TRBJ2-2 | TRBV7-2 | . | . | CASSLMGGGNTGELFF | TGTGCCAGCAGCTTAATGGGAGGGGGGAACACCGGGGAGCTGTTTTTT
TRBJ1-1 | TRBV6-6 | TRBD1 | . | CASSPRTGVQNTEAFF | TGTGCCAGCAGTCCACGGACAGGGGTCCAGAACACTGAAGCTTTCTTT
TRBJ2-3 | TRBV7-3 | TRBD2 | . | CASSVAGGADTQYF | TGTGCCAGCTCCGTAGCGGGAGGCGCAGATACGCAGTATTTT
TRBJ1-1 | TRBV6-5 | . | . | CASSSGYTEAFF | TGTGCCAGCAGTTCGGGATACACTGAAGCTTTCTTT
TRBJ1-2 | TRBV19 | TRBD1 | . | CASSVDRDRGYTF | TGTGCCAGTAGTGTTGACAGGGATCGGGGCTACACCTTC
TRBJ2-3 | TRBV3-1/TRBV3-2 | . | . | CASSPTGASTDTQYF | TGTGCCAGCAGCCCGACAGGAGCTAGCACAGATACGCAGTATTTT
TRBJ2-3 | TRBV11-3 | . | . | CASSLSGRRKDTQYF | TGTGCCAGCAGCCTTAGCGGAAGAAGGAAAGATACGCAGTATTTT
TRBJ1-1 | TRBV7-9 | TRBD1 | . | CASSSTGQGTEAFF | TGTGCCAGCAGCTCGACAGGGCAGGGGACTGAAGCTTTCTTT
TRBJ1-1 | TRBV3-1/TRBV3-2 | . | . | CASSQRQDITEAFF | TGTGCCAGCAGCCAAAGACAGGATATCACTGAAGCTTTCTTT
TRBJ2-7 | TRBV3-1/TRBV3-2 | TRBD2 | . | CASSQVLAGRAYEQYF | TGTGCCAGCAGCCAAGTTTTAGCGGGCCGCGCCTACGAGCAGTACTTC
TRBJ2-5 | TRBV7-9 | . | . | CASSLVQGRQTQYF | TGTGCCAGCAGCTTAGTACAGGGCAGGCAGACCCAGTACTTC
TRBJ2-1 | TRBV24-1 | TRBD2 | . | CATSDPQLQRDHNEQFF | TGTGCCACCAGTGATCCCCAACTCCAGCGGGACCACAATGAGCAGTTCTTC
TRBJ2-7 | TRBV10-2 | . | once | CASSEAGRFDEQYF | TGCGCCAGCAGTGAGGCAGGGAGGTTCGACGAGCAGTACTTC
TRBJ2-1 | TRBV5-1 | TRBD2 | . | CASSTSGRREQFF | TGCGCCAGCAGTACTAGCGGGAGACGGGAGCAGTTCTTC
TRBJ1-1 | TRBV6-2/TRBV6-3 | . | . | CASSSPQGNTEAFF | TGTGCCAGCAGTTCCCCACAGGGGAACACTGAAGCTTTCTTT
TRBJ2-1 | TRBV7-2 | TRBD1 | once | CASSAGQGRTTQFF | TGTGCCAGCAGCGCAGGACAGGGGCGGACAACACAGTTCTTC
TRBJ2-3 | TRBV19 | TRBD2 | . | CASSNGLAGRTDTQYF | TGTGCCAGTAGTAACGGACTAGCGGGACGCACAGATACGCAGTATTTT
TRBJ1-2 | TRBV11-2 | . | . | CASSSFQTGWYGYTF | TGTGCCAGCAGCAGCTTCCAAACAGGGTGGTATGGCTACACCTTC
TRBJ1-1 | TRBV9 | TRBD1 | . | CASSPTGASTEAFF | TGTGCCAGCAGCCCCACAGGGGCGAGCACTGAAGCTTTCTTT
TRBJ2-5 | TRBV21-1 | . | . | CASRTGAEETQYF | TGTGCCAGCAGGACAGGGGCCGAAGAGACCCAGTACTTC
TRBJ2-5 | TRBV21-1 | . | . | CASSKEDSSETQYF | TGTGCCAGCAGCAAAGAGGACAGCTCGGAGACCCAGTACTTC
TRBJ2-7 | TRBV28 | TRBD1 | few | CASSRTGTDYEQYF | TGTGCCAGCAGTCGGACCGGGACAGACTACGAGCAGTACTTC
TRBJ2-3 | TRBV7-2 | TRBD2 | . | CASSAGLGGTDTQYF | TGTGCCAGCAGCGCCGGACTAGGAGGGACAGATACGCAGTATTTT
TRBJ2-4 | TRBV11-2 | TRBD1 | . | CASSLELGRGRYIQYF | TGTGCCAGCAGCTTAGAGTTGGGCAGGGGGCGTTACATTCAGTACTTC
TRBJ2-3 | TRBV28 | . | . | CASSLGAAPSTDTQYF | TGTGCCAGCAGTTTAGGGGCAGCACCTAGCACAGATACGCAGTATTTT
TRBJ1-3 | TRBV5-1 | TRBD1 | . | CASSADGQGMGNTIYF | TGCGCCAGCAGCGCTGATGGACAGGGAATGGGAAACACCATATATTTT